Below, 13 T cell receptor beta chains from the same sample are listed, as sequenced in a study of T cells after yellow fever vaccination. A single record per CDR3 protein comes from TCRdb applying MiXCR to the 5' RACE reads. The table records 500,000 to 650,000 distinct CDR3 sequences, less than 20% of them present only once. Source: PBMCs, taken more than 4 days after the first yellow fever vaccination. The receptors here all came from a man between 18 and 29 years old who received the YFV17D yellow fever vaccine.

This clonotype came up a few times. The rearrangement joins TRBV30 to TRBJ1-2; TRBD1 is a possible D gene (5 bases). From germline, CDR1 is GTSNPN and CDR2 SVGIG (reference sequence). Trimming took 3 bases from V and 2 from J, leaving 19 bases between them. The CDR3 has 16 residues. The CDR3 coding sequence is TGTGCCTGGAGGAGGAGGGAGCTGGGGCCGAACTATGGCTACACCTTC. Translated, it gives CAWRRRELGPNYGYTF.

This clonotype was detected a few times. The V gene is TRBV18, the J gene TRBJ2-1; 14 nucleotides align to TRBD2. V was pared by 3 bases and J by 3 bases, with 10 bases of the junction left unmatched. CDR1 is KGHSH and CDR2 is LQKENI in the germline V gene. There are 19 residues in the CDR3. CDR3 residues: CASSPTWTSGGLNYNEQFF. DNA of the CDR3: TGTGCCAGCTCACCGACCTGGACTAGCGGGGGGTTGAACTACAATGAGCAGTTCTTC.

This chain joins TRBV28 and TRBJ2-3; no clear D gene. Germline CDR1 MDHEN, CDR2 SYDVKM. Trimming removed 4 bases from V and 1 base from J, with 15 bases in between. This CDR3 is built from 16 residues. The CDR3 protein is CASSSPLGTGTDTQYF. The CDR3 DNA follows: TGTGCCAGCAGTTCCCCCCTAGGAACAGGCACAGATACGCAGTATTTT.

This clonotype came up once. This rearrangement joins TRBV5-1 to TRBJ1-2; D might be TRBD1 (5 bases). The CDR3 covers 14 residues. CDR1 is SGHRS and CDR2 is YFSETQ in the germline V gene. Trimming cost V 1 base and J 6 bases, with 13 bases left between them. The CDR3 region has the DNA TGCGCCAGCAGCTTGTTGGCAGGGCTTAATGGCTACACCTTC. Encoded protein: CASSLLAGLNGYTF.

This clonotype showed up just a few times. CDR3: CASRMTNNEQFF. In nucleotides, the CDR3 is TGTGCCAGCAGGATGACCAACAATGAGCAGTTCTTC. V gene TRBV25-1 combines with J gene TRBJ2-1; D unresolved. The CDR3 is made up of 12 amino acids. The germline V gene has CDR1 MGHDK and CDR2 SYGVNS. V lost 6 bases to trimming and J lost 5 bases, with 8 bases between them.

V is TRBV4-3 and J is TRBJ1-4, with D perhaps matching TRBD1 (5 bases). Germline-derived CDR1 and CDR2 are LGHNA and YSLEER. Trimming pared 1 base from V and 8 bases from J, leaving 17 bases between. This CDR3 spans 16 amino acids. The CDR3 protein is CASSQGGIGGREKLFF. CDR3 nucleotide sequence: TGCGCCAGCAGCCAAGGTGGAATCGGGGGGAGGGAAAAACTGTTTTTT.

CDR3 protein: CASSPHRDSPYGYTF. CDR3 coding DNA: TGTGCCAGCAGCCCTCACCGGGACTCGCCCTATGGCTACACCTTC. The V call is TRBV7-3, the J call TRBJ1-2; a weak D match, TRBD1 (5 bases). This CDR3 region has 15 residues. Germline V gene sequence: CDR1 SGHTA, CDR2 FQGTGA. Trimming removed 5 bases at V and 4 bases at J, with 17 bases between.

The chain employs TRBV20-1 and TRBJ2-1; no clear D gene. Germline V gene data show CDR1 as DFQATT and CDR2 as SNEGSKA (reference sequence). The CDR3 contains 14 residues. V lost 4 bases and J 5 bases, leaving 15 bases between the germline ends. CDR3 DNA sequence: TGCAGTGCTATAGATTTAAGTAGGGACAATGAGCAGTTCTTC. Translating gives CSAIDLSRDNEQFF.

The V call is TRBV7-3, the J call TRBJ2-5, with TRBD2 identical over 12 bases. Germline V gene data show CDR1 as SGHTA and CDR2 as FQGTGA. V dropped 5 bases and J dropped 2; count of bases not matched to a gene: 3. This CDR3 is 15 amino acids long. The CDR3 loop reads CASSAGLAGQETQYF. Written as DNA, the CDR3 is TGTGCCAGCAGCGCAGGACTAGCGGGGCAAGAGACCCAGTACTTC.

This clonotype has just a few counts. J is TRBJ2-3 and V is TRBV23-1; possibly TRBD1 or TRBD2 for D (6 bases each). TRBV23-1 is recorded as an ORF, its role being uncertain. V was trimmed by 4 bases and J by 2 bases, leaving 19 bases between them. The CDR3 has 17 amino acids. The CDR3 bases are TGCGCCAGCAGTCCCCCCCGCGGGACAAGTTTCACAGATACGCAGTATTTT. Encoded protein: CASSPPRGTSFTDTQYF.

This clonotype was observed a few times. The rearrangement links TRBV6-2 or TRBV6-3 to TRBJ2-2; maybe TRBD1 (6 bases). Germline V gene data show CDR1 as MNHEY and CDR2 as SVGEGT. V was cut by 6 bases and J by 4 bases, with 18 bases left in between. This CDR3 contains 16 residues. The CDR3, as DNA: TGTGCCAGCAGGAGACTGGGGGCGCCGGGCACCGGGGAGCTGTTTTTT. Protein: CASRRLGAPGTGELFF.

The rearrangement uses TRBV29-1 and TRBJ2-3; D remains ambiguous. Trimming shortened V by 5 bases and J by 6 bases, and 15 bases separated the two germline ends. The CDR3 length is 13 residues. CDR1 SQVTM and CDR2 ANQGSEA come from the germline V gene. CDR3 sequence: CSVSFRPGDTQYF. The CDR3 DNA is TGCAGCGTTTCGTTCCGTCCTGGGGATACGCAGTATTTT.

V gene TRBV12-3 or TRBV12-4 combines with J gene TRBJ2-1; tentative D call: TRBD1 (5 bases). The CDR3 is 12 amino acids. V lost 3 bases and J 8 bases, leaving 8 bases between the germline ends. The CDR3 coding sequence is TGTGCCAGCAGTTTTTGGGGCGATGAGCAGTTCTTC. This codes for CASSFWGDEQFF.